The next 14 T cell receptor beta chains were all read from a single sample in a study of siplizumab effects on memory and regulatory T cells. The method was immunoSEQ multiplex PCR; TCRdb's version includes in-frame clones alone and lacks a portion of them. The table lists about 91,000 clones, roughly 93% of them singletons, with about 6.7% in the top ten. The sample comprised CD8+ T cells sorted from blood. The source is a human donor in good health.

The rearrangement links TRBV4-1 to TRBJ2-1; no clear D gene. Germline V gene lookup returns CDR1 MGHRA and CDR2 YSYEKL. CDR3 size: 14 residues. Between the trimmed V and J ends, which lost 1 base and 4 bases, there was a span of 8 bases. The CDR3 DNA is TGCGCCAGCAGCCAAGGGGTTAATTACAATGAGCAGTTCTTC. Residues: CASSQGVNYNEQFF.

The genes are TRBV27 and TRBJ1-1; D gene ambiguous. The germline V gene has CDR1 MNHEY and CDR2 SMNVEV (reference sequence). The CDR3 runs to 12 residues. The ends were cut back, 6 bases at V and 2 bases at J, with 7 bases in the middle. CDR3 protein: CASRDFNTEAFF. The CDR3 DNA reads as TGTGCCAGCAGGGACTTCAACACTGAAGCTTTCTTT.

The gene calls are TRBV4-3 and TRBJ2-1; TRBD2 agrees at 13 bases. CDR1 and CDR2 (germline): LGHNA, YSLEER. The CDR3 extends over 16 amino acids. J gave up 4 bases and V 2 bases, and 2 bases lay outside the gene matches. The CDR3 protein is CASSQTLAGGYNEQFF. In nucleotides, the CDR3 is TGCGCCAGCAGCCAAACACTAGCGGGAGGGTACAATGAGCAGTTCTTC.

V gene TRBV4-3 combines with J gene TRBJ2-1, with D perhaps matching TRBD2 (6 bases). This CDR3 is built from 16 residues. Trimming shortened V by 0 bases and J by 2 bases, and 11 bases separated the two germline ends. The germline gives CDR1 LGHNA, CDR2 YSLEER. The CDR3 is CASSQDSGGAYNEQFF. CDR3 nucleotide sequence: TGCGCCAGCAGCCAAGATTCGGGCGGGGCCTACAATGAGCAGTTCTTC.

This clone is a singleton in its sample. This chain joins TRBV29-1 and TRBJ1-2, with 8 bases identical to TRBD1. The CDR3 sequence is 14 residues long. With 3 bases clipped from V and 0 bases from J, the junction kept 3 bases outside the gene matches. CDR1 and CDR2 from the germline V gene are SQVTM and ANQGSEA. The CDR3 bases are TGCAGCGTTGATCCAGGGGGCTCTAACTATGGCTACACCTTC. Amino acids: CSVDPGGSNYGYTF.

In its sample, this clone was seen a few times. The chain carries TRBV2 and TRBJ1-1; 7 bases are shared with TRBD1. The CDR3 contains 16 residues. The J segment lost 0 bases and the V segment lost 2 bases, leaving 6 bases of the junction unmatched. In germline, CDR1 is SNHLY, CDR2 FYNNEI. The CDR3, as DNA: TGTGCCAGCAGTGAAATTCCCGGGACAGTGAACACTGAAGCTTTCTTT. Protein product: CASSEIPGTVNTEAFF.

This chain uses TRBV11-3 with TRBJ2-1, with a possible D match to TRBD2 (5 bases). Germline-derived CDR1 and CDR2 are SGHNT and YENEEA. The CDR3 runs 13 residues. V shed 6 bases and J shed 5 bases, with 11 bases lying between them. CDR3 loop: CASRGQEDNEQFF. The CDR3 region has the DNA TGTGCCAGCAGAGGGCAGGAGGACAATGAGCAGTTCTTC.

This clone was counted once. The chain uses TRBV2 and TRBJ1-1; D is perhaps TRBD1 (5 bases). Trimming stripped 6 bases from V and 4 bases from J, with 12 bases between. The CDR3 totals 13 residues. The germline CDR1 and CDR2 sequences are SNHLY and FYNNEI. The CDR3 region has the DNA TGTGCCAGCAGGATCTGGGGGGGCACTGAAGCTTTCTTT. Translation gives CASRIWGGTEAFF. Complete variable domain (other parts from reference TRBV2 and TRBJ1-1): EPEVTQTPSHQVTQMGQEVILRCVPISNHLYFYWYRQILGQKVEFLVSFYNNEISEKSEIFDDQFSVERPDGSNFTLKIRSTKLEDSAMYFCASRIWGGTEAFFGQGTRLTVV.

The chain couples TRBV27 to TRBJ1-2; 7 bases are a match to TRBD1. The germline CDR1 and CDR2 sequences are MNHEY and SMNVEV (reference sequence). This CDR3 has 18 residues. J lost 4 bases, V lost 4 bases, and 18 bases had no gene match. In nucleotides, the CDR3 is TGTGCCAGCAGTTCCACCCGGGACAGCCTCCTAGGCCGCTATGGCTACACCTTC. Its translation is CASSSTRDSLLGRYGYTF.

The rearrangement joins TRBV10-1 to TRBJ2-7; either TRBD1 or TRBD2 may fit D (5 bases each). Per the germline V gene, CDR1 is WNHNN and CDR2 is SYGVQD (reference sequence). The CDR3 is 12 amino acids. V was shortened by 0 bases and J by 6 bases, with 6 bases between the two germline ends. The CDR3 coding sequence is TGCGCCAGCAGTGAGTCGAGGGGCGAGCAGTACTTC. Encoded protein: CASSESRGEQYF.

This sequence joins TRBV19 and TRBJ2-3; 10 nucleotides line up with TRBD2. Trimming at V came to 3 bases and at J to 3 bases, leaving 9 bases not matched to a gene. Germline CDR1 is LNHDA and CDR2 is SQIVND (reference sequence). The length of the CDR3 is 17 residues. CDR3 DNA sequence: TGTGCCAGTAGTATGGTTAGCGGGGGGTTGGGGACAGATACGCAGTATTTT. It encodes CASSMVSGGLGTDTQYF.

This clone showed up just once. This chain links TRBV11-2 with TRBJ2-7; 8 bases are shared with TRBD1. Germline loops: CDR1 SGHAT, CDR2 FQNNGV. CDR3 length: 12 amino acids. Unmatched junction bases numbered 3, after V lost 9 bases and J lost 2 bases. CDR3 DNA sequence: TGTGCCAGTGGGACAGGAACCTACGAGCAGTACTTC. Translated, it gives CASGTGTYEQYF.

CDR3 DNA: TGTGCCAGCAGTTACTCTTCGGATGGGGCTTTCTTT. It encodes CASSYSSDGAFF. This chain uses TRBV6-5 with TRBJ1-1; D gene ambiguous. V gave up 0 bases and J gave up 11 bases, with 10 bases separating them. There are 12 residues in the CDR3. Per germline, CDR1 MNHEY and CDR2 SVGAGI.

The chain combines TRBV4-1 with TRBJ2-7, with 13 bases fitting TRBD2. Trimming cost V 4 bases and J 2 bases; bases outside gene matches: 5. Germline V gene lookup returns CDR1 MGHRA and CDR2 YSYEKL. The CDR3 length is 16 residues. This chain's CDR3 is CASSRGGTSGAYEQYF. DNA of the CDR3: TGCGCCAGCAGCCGTGGAGGGACTAGCGGGGCCTACGAGCAGTACTTC.